A single sample is the source of the 14 T cell receptor beta chains below, sequenced in a study of blood T cell repertoires in COVID-19. Libraries were prepared by immunoSEQ multiplex PCR; TCRdb keeps only in-frame clonotypes and omits some of them. The sample lists 200,000 to 250,000 clones, about nine tenths occurring once. The source material was PBMCs or T cells enriched from blood (not recorded which). These receptor sequences come from a man aged 45-65 years who had been exposed to COVID-19.

The rearrangement links TRBV9 to TRBJ2-5; possible D gene TRBD1, 7 bases. Looked up from germline, CDR1 is SGDLS and CDR2 is YYNGEE. The CDR3 is 15 amino acids. Trimming removed 0 bases from V and 5 bases from J, with 14 bases in between. The CDR3 is CASSVAQGGLETQYF. CDR3 coding DNA: TGTGCCAGCAGCGTAGCTCAGGGGGGCCTCGAGACCCAGTACTTC.

The chain has TRBV9 and TRBJ1-2, with TRBD1 matching over 7 bases. This CDR3 contains 14 residues. V was pared by 7 bases and J by 8 bases, with 14 bases of the junction left unmatched. Germline CDR1 SGDLS, CDR2 YYNGEE. The CDR3 loop is CASRRIDRDRGYTF. CDR3 bases: TGTGCCAGCCGACGAATTGACAGGGATAGGGGCTACACCTTC. The full variable domain, completed using reference TRBV9 and TRBJ1-2, is DSGVTQTPKHLITATGQRVTLRCSPRSGDLSVYWYQQSLDQGLQFLIQYYNGEERAKGNILERFSAQQFPDLHSELNLSSLELGDSALYFCASRRIDRDRGYTFGSGTRLTVV.

The chain uses TRBV6-4 and TRBJ2-1; weak D call: TRBD1 (6 bases). The germline CDR1 and CDR2 sequences are MRHNA and SNTAGT. V was clipped by 2 bases and J by 5 bases, with 7 bases between them. This CDR3 has 13 residues. CDR3 in DNA: TGTGCCAGCAGTGACAACAGGGACAATGAGCAGTTCTTC. Its translation: CASSDNRDNEQFF.

This clone was picked up one time. The V gene is TRBV19, the J gene TRBJ1-2, with D uncertain. Germline loops: CDR1 LNHDA, CDR2 SQIVND (reference sequence). The CDR3 is 14 residues long. V lost 7 bases to trimming and J lost 5 bases, with 17 bases between them. CDR3 residues: CASTPTERGYGYTF. Written as DNA, the CDR3 is TGTGCCAGTACCCCGACCGAGCGAGGGTATGGCTACACCTTC.

This clone is a singleton in its sample. The chain carries TRBV6-5 and TRBJ1-1; maybe TRBD1 (6 bases). Germline-derived CDR1 and CDR2 are MNHEY and SVGAGI. This CDR3 has 12 residues. V gave up 10 bases and J gave up 5 bases, with 14 bases separating them. The CDR3 nucleotides are TGTGCCACCTGGGGAACAGGGACTGAAGCTTTCTTT. Protein product: CATWGTGTEAFF.

The V gene is TRBV11-2, the J gene TRBJ2-5, with 7 nucleotides matching TRBD2. The CDR3 extends over 14 amino acids. Looked up from germline, CDR1 is SGHAT and CDR2 is FQNNGV. V gave up 5 bases and J gave up 4 bases; unmatched junction bases: 7. Here the CDR3 DNA reads TGTGCCAGCAGCCCGCGGGGGTTCCGAGAGACCCAGTACTTC. It translates to CASSPRGFRETQYF.

This clone was seen just once. This sequence joins TRBV7-6 and TRBJ2-3; TRBD2 aligns across 7 bases. The CDR3 covers 14 residues. Germline V gene data show CDR1 as SGHVS and CDR2 as FNYEAQ. J lost 4 bases, V lost 5 bases, and 6 bases had no gene match. The CDR3 DNA reads TGTGCCAGCAGCCCCACTAGCGAAGCAGATACGCAGTATTTT. This gives the protein CASSPTSEADTQYF.

The chain links TRBV5-1 to TRBJ2-1, with 10 bases identical to TRBD1. The J segment lost 5 bases and the V segment lost 6 bases, leaving 5 bases of the junction unmatched. This CDR3 has 14 amino acids. Germline V gene data show CDR1 as SGHRS and CDR2 as YFSETQ. The CDR3 coding sequence is TGCGCCAGCAAAACCGGGACAGGGGACAATGAGCAGTTCTTC. This translates into CASKTGTGDNEQFF. Combining the CDR3 with reference TRBV5-1 and TRBJ2-1 gives the whole variable domain KAGVTQTPRYLIKTRGQQVTLSCSPISGHRSVSWYQQTPGQGLQFLFEYFSETQRNKGNFPGRFSGRQFSNSRSEMNVSTLELGDSALYLCASKTGTGDNEQFFGPGTRLTVL.

This clone was seen once. The genes are TRBV5-1 and TRBJ2-7, with TRBD1 as a possible D gene (5 bases). Germline lookup yields CDR1 SGHRS and CDR2 YFSETQ. The CDR3 contains 16 residues. Trimming pared 4 bases from V and 0 bases from J, leaving 17 bases between. The CDR3: CASSLIPTGASYEQYF. Here the CDR3 DNA reads TGCGCCAGCAGCCTGATCCCCACAGGCGCCTCCTACGAGCAGTACTTC.

The CDR3 is CASSLALADRTTNYGYTF. CDR3 in DNA: TGTGCCAGCAGTTTAGCCCTCGCGGATAGAACAACTAACTATGGCTACACCTTC. This chain links TRBV28 with TRBJ1-2; no reliable D call. The CDR3 is made up of 18 amino acids. Germline V gene lookup returns CDR1 MDHEN and CDR2 SYDVKM. Trimming pared 2 bases from V and 0 bases from J, leaving 19 bases between.

The chain recombines TRBV6-2 or TRBV6-3 with TRBJ1-5; D is undetermined. The CDR3 contains 13 residues. Germline-derived CDR1 and CDR2 are MNHEY and SVGEGT. The V and J ends lost 2 bases and 10 bases respectively, with 12 bases between them. The CDR3 loop is CASSYPRVEPQHF. The CDR3 nucleotides are TGTGCCAGCAGTTACCCCCGGGTTGAACCCCAGCATTTT.

This sequence joins TRBV19 and TRBJ1-3, with D maybe TRBD1 (6 bases). There are 16 residues in the CDR3. V was shortened by 7 bases and J by 0 bases, with 16 bases between the two germline ends. The germline CDR1 and CDR2 sequences are LNHDA and SQIVND (reference sequence). This CDR3 reads CASTLGQLSSGNTIYF. The CDR3 DNA follows: TGTGCCAGTACCCTAGGACAGCTCAGCTCTGGAAACACCATATATTTT.

The J gene is TRBJ2-1, the V gene TRBV15; a possible D gene is TRBD2 (5 bases). The CDR3 extends over 14 amino acids. Germline V CDR1 and CDR2: LNHNV, YYDKDF (reference sequence). V was trimmed by 0 bases and J by 8 bases, leaving 11 bases between them. The CDR3 protein is CATSRDTRWDEQFF. CDR3 DNA sequence: TGTGCCACCAGCAGAGATACTAGATGGGATGAGCAGTTCTTC.

J is TRBJ2-5 and V is TRBV2; D uncertain. Germline V gives CDR1 SNHLY, CDR2 FYNNEI. CDR3 length equals 12 residues. With 7 bases removed from V and 0 bases from J, the gap between germline ends came to 6 bases. CDR3 DNA sequence: TGTGCCAGCAAGGAGTACCAAGAGACCCAGTACTTC. This sequence encodes CASKEYQETQYF.